Shown below are 5 T cell receptor beta chains from a single sample sequenced in a study of CD8+ T cells in alopecia areata. After isolation, RNA underwent reverse transcription to generate cDNA as the sequencing template. The repertoire was sequenced with immunoSEQ multiplex PCR; TCRdb's copy has only in-frame clones and lacks some. The sample yields 200,000 to 250,000 clones, 57% seen once. This specimen consisted of CD4+ T cells sorted from blood, obtained at week 0. All receptors come from a human donor with alopecia areata.

This chain connects TRBV6-6 to TRBJ2-4; either TRBD1 or TRBD2 may supply D (5 bases each). V shed 7 bases and J shed 5 bases, with 15 bases lying between them. This CDR3 region has 14 residues. The germline gives CDR1 MNHNY, CDR2 SVGAGI (reference sequence). CDR3 in DNA: TGTGCCAGCACGGTGGGACGAAGGGAAAACATTCAGTACTTC. This encodes CASTVGRRENIQYF.

In DNA, the CDR3 is TGTGCCAGCTCACAGACGGATAGCAATCAGCCCCAGCATTTT. This translates into CASSQTDSNQPQHF. The rearrangement joins TRBV18 to TRBJ1-5; no definite D call. There are 14 residues in the CDR3. Germline CDR1 is KGHSH and CDR2 is LQKENI. V was clipped by 4 bases and J by 0 bases, with 7 bases between them.

V is TRBV4-1 and J is TRBJ1-5; the D is unclear. CDR1 is MGHRA and CDR2 is YSYEKL in the germline V gene. The germline V and J ends were trimmed by 1 base and 4 bases, with 5 bases remaining between them. CDR3 length equals 13 residues. CDR3 DNA: TGCGCCAGCAGCCAAGTCCAAAATCAGCCCCAGCATTTT. It is translated as CASSQVQNQPQHF.

The chain employs TRBV6-5 and TRBJ1-5; the match to TRBD1 covers 8 bases. The V gene end was trimmed by 4 bases and the J gene end by 0 bases; junction bases not matched to a gene: 2. The CDR3 is 15 amino acids. Germline values: CDR1 MNHEY, CDR2 SVGAGI. In nucleotides, the CDR3 is TGTGCCAGCAGTTTGGACAGGGCTAGCAATCAGCCCCAGCATTTT. It is translated as CASSLDRASNQPQHF.

The genes are TRBV2 and TRBJ2-7, with TRBD1 identical over 10 bases. V dropped 4 bases and J dropped 4; count of bases not matched to a gene: 4. This CDR3 region has 14 residues. The germline V gene encodes CDR1 SNHLY and CDR2 FYNNEI. Here the CDR3 reads CASSGDRGMYEQYF. In DNA form, the CDR3 reads TGTGCCAGCAGTGGGGACAGGGGTATGTACGAGCAGTACTTC.